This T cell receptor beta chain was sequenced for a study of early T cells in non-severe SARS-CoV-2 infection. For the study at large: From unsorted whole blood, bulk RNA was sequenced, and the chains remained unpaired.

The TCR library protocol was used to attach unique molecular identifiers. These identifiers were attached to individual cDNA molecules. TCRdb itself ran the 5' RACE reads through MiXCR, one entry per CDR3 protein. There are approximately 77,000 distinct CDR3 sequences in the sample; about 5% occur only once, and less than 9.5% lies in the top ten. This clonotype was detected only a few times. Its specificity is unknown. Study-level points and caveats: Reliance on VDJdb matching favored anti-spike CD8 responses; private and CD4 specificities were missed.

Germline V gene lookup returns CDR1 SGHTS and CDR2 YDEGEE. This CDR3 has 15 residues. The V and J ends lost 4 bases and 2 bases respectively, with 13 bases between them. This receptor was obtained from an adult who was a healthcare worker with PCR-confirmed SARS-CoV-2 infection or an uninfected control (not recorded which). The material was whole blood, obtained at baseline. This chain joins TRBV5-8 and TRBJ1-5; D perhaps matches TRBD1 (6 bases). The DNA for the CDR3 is TGTGCCAGCAGCCACAGGGTAGTGGGCAATCAGCCCCAGCATTTT. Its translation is CASSHRVVGNQPQHF.